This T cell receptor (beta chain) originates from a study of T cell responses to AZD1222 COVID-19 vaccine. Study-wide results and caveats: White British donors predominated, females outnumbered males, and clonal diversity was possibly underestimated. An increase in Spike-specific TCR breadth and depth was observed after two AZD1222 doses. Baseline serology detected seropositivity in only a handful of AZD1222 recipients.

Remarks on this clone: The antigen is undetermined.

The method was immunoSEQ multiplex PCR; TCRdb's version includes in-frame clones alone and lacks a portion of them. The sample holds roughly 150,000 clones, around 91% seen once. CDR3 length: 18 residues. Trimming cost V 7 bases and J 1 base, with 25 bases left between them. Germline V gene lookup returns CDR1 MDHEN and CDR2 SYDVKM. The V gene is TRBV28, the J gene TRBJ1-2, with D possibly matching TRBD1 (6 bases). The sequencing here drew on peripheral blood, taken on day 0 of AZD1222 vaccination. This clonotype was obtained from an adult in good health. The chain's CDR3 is CASTLSGVQGVNNYGYTF. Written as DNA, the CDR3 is TGTGCCAGCACCCTTTCAGGGGTACAGGGCGTGAATAACTATGGCTACACCTTC.